Sequencing of this TCR beta chain was carried out in a study of shared clonotypes between healthy human individuals. The ends were cut back, 4 bases at V and 5 bases at J, with 14 bases in the middle. The CDR3 consists of 13 residues. CDR1 and CDR2 (germline): GTSNPN, SVGIG (reference sequence). Note on this clone: The antigen is undetermined. A far larger clone is one base from this, pointing to a likely read error.

Points from the study as a whole: Even with large depth, rarefaction showed that sorted-subset sequencing was incomplete.

Original handling: Owing to the provision of junction-only sequences devoid of quality scores by immunoSEQ, filtering differed. Data came from immunoSEQ multiplex PCR; TCRdb stores just in-frame clones and leaves some out. Clone size and the V and J calls come from that table; the DNA yielded D and trimming. The sample carries about 670,000 clones, around 72% recorded once. The clonotype was recovered from a woman under 40 in good health. This sequence joins TRBV30 and TRBJ1-1; D perhaps matches TRBD1 (6 bases). Sequencing was carried out using memory CD4+ T cells sorted from blood. Subset reported: CD45RA-negative fraction. CDR3 sequence reads: CAWTPSGATEAFF. The CDR3 DNA sequence: TGTGCCTGGACCCCATCAGGGGCAACTGAAGCTTTCTTT.